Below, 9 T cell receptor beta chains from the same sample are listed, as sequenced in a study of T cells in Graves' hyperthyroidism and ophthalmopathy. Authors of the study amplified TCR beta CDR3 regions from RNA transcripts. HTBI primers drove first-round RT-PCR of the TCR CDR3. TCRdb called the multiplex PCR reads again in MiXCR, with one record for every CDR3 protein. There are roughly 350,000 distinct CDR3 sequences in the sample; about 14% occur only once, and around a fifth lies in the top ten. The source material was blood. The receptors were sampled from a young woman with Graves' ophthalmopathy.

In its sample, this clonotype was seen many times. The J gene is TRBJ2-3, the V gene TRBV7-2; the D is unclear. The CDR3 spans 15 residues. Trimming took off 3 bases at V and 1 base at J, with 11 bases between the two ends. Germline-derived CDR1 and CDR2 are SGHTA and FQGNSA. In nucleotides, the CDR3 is TGTGCCAGCAGCTTTCAGTCTAGAGGCACAGATACGCAGTATTTT. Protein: CASSFQSRGTDTQYF.

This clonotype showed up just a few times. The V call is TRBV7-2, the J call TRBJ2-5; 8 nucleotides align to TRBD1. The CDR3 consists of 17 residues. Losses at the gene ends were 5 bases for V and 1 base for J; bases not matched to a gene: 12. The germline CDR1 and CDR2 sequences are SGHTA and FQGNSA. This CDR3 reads CASSPSHFTGGQETQYF. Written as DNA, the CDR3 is TGTGCCAGCAGCCCTAGCCACTTCACAGGGGGCCAAGAGACCCAGTACTTC.

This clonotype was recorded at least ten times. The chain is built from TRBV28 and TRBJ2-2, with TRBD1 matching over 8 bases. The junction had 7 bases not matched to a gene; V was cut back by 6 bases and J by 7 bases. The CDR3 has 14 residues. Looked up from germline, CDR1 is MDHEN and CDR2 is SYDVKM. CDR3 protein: CASSWTGNIGELFF. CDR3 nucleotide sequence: TGTGCCAGCAGCTGGACAGGGAATATCGGGGAGCTGTTTTTT.

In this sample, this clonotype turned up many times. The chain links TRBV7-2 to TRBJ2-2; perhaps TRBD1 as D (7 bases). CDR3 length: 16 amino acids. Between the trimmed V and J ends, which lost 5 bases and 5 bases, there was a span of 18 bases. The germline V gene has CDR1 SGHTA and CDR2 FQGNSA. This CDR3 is CASSPARDSGTGELFF. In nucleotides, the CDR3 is TGTGCCAGCAGCCCCGCTCGGGACAGCGGGACCGGGGAGCTGTTTTTT.

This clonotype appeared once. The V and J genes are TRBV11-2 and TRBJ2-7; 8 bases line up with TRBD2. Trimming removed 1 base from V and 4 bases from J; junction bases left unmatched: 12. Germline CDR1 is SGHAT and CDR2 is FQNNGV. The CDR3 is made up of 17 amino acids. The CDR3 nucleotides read TGTGCCAGCAGCTTAGTAATCGCCGGGGGGGCCCTATACGAGCAGTACTTC. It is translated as CASSLVIAGGALYEQYF.

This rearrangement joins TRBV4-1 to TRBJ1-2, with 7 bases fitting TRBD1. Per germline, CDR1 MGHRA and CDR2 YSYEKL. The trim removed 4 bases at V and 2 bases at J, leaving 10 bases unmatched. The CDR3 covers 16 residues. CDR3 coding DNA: TGCGCCAGCAGCCCCTCCGACAGGGAGCTAAACTATGGCTACACCTTC. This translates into CASSPSDRELNYGYTF.

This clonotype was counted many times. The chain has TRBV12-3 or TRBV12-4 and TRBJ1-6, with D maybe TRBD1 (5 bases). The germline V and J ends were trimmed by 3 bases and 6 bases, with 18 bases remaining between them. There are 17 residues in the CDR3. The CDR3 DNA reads TGTGCCAGCAGTTTGGTTTCGGGCAGGGTTGGTAATTCACCCCTCCACTTT. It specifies CASSLVSGRVGNSPLHF.

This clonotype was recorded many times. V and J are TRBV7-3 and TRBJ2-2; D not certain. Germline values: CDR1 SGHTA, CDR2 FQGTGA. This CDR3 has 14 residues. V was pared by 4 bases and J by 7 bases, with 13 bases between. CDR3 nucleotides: TGTGCCAGCAGCTCGACCCGAATCAGCGGGGAGCTGTTTTTT. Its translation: CASSSTRISGELFF.

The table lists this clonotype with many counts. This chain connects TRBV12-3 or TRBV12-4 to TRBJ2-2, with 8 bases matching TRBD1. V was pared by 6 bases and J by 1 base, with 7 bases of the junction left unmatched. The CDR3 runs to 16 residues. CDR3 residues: CASRLTGTGNTGELFF. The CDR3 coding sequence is TGTGCCAGCAGGCTCACCGGGACAGGGAACACCGGGGAGCTGTTTTTT.